This T cell receptor (beta chain) is drawn from a study of OX40 agonist ivuxolimab in advanced cancers. About the research overall: The eligibility criteria allowed prior anti-PD-1, anti-PD-L1 or anti-CTLA-4 therapy, and approximately 38% had some. Three patients responded partially, comprising one with hepatocellular carcinoma and two with cutaneous melanoma.

As concerns this clone: This sample also contains other DNA sequences that code for the same CDR3.

Between the trimmed V and J ends, which lost 0 bases and 1 base, there was a span of 1 base. Germline CDR1 reads GTSNPN; CDR2 reads SVGIG (reference sequence). CDR3 length: 11 residues. TCRdb's table, derived via immunoSEQ multiplex PCR, lists solely in-frame clones and lacks some. The sample includes around 63,000 clones, about nine tenths of them seen just once. The sample was CD4+ or CD8+ T cells sorted from blood, taken in a trial of the OX40 agonist ivuxolimab. The clonotype originates from an adult with an advanced solid tumor such as melanoma, head and neck, liver or kidney cancer. V is TRBV30 and J is TRBJ2-7; D gene unclear. CDR3 region: CAWSVSYEQYF. DNA for the CDR3: TGTGCCTGGAGTGTATCCTACGAGCAGTACTTC.